Each of the 17 T cell receptor beta chains below was sequenced from the same sample in a study of T-cell reconstitution after alpha-beta-depleted transplantation in children. Unique molecular identifiers were incorporated during preparation of the TCRbeta library. MiXCR, run by TCRdb on the PCR reads, gives a single entry per CDR3 protein. Of a few hundred thousand distinct CDR3 sequences listed, around 9.9% are singletons. The sample here was PBMCs, taken before TCRalphabeta/CD19-depleted stem cell transplant. The source is a child under three years old with acute myeloid leukemia, due to receive a stem cell transplant.

This clonotype has a handful of counts. V gene TRBV7-6 combines with J gene TRBJ2-1; D unresolved. V was pared by 7 bases and J by 6 bases, with 10 bases between. The CDR3 has 12 residues. Germline V gene data show CDR1 as SGHVS and CDR2 as FNYEAQ. CDR3 in DNA: TGTGCCAGCACCCCTCCCATCAATGAGCAGTTCTTC. Amino acid sequence: CASTPPINEQFF. Full variable domain (remainder filled in from reference TRBV7-6 and TRBJ2-1): GAGVSQSPRYKVTKRGQDVALRCDPISGHVSLYWYRQALGQGPEFLTYFNYEAQQDKSGLPNDRFSAERPEGSISTLTIQRTEQRDSAMYRCASTPPINEQFFGPGTRLTVL.

This clonotype was counted at least ten times. This chain uses TRBV7-6 with TRBJ2-1; D remains unclear. The length of the CDR3 is 15 residues. V lost 2 bases and J lost 2, with 10 bases in between. Germline V gene data show CDR1 as SGHVS and CDR2 as FNYEAQ. CDR3 region: CASSLLYSPYNEQFF. DNA for the CDR3: TGTGCCAGCAGCTTACTCTACAGTCCCTACAATGAGCAGTTCTTC.

This clonotype was found many times. The chain is built from TRBV29-1 and TRBJ2-3, with unresolved D. Germline V gives CDR1 SQVTM, CDR2 ANQGSEA. The CDR3 has 14 amino acids. V dropped 7 bases and J dropped 4 bases, with 18 bases sitting between them. The DNA for the CDR3 is TGCAGCGCCGCAGGTGGGATCCCCCCAGATACGCAGTATTTT. This gives the protein CSAAGGIPPDTQYF.

The sample holds a few counts of this clonotype. The junction does not match germline at one end; this may be a read error. The chain combines TRBV18 with TRBJ2-1; 7 bases match TRBD2. The germline gives CDR1 KGHSH, CDR2 LQKENI. CDR3 size: 14 residues. CDR3 DNA sequence: TGTGCCAGCTCACCCGCTACGACTAGCAATGAGCAGCTCTTC. This translates into CASSPATTSNEQLF.

This clonotype was observed many times. This chain links TRBV18 with TRBJ2-7; 9 bases fit TRBD1. V lost 2 bases, J lost 3 bases, and 5 bases stayed unmatched. CDR3 length: 15 residues. Looked up from germline, CDR1 is KGHSH and CDR2 is LQKENI. Here the CDR3 reads CASSPSRTGVYEQYF. In DNA form, the CDR3 reads TGTGCCAGCTCACCATCTCGGACAGGGGTCTACGAGCAGTACTTC.

As regards this clonotype: A clone one base away is much larger, so this may be a read error. Because the CDR3 is missing its conserved closing phenylalanine or tryptophan, this is likely a read error. The V gene is TRBV20-1, the J gene TRBJ1-1; D might be TRBD1 (5 bases). The CDR3 is 15 residues long. Trimming stripped 0 bases from V and 1 base from J, with 12 bases between. CDR1 and CDR2 from the germline V gene are DFQATT and SNEGSKA (reference sequence). The CDR3, as DNA: TGCAGTGCTAGAGATCGTAGGACACGGAACACTGAAGCTTTCCTT. Translating gives CSARDRRTRNTEAFL.

In this sample, this clonotype turned up many times. The gene calls are TRBV2 and TRBJ2-3; D could derive from TRBD1 or TRBD2 (5 bases each). The CDR3 is 16 amino acids. Germline CDR1 reads SNHLY; CDR2 reads FYNNEI. Trimming removed 2 bases from V and 6 bases from J, with 18 bases in between. The CDR3 sequence: CASSERGLPGTDTQYF. In nucleotides, the CDR3 is TGTGCCAGCAGTGAAAGAGGACTCCCCGGGACGGATACGCAGTATTTT.

This clonotype was detected ten times or more. The chain joins TRBV20-1 to TRBJ1-2; 8 nucleotides line up with TRBD1. Germline CDR1 and CDR2: DFQATT and SNEGSKA (reference sequence). Trimming at V came to 1 base and at J to 12 bases, leaving 10 bases not matched to a gene. The CDR3 has 13 amino acids. CDR3 nucleotides: TGCAGTGCTAGAGTGATTCGCCAGACAGGGGACACCTTC. The encoded protein is CSARVIRQTGDTF.

This clonotype appeared a few times. The chain couples TRBV12-3 or TRBV12-4 to TRBJ2-2; perhaps D is TRBD1 or TRBD2 (5 bases each). V lost 5 bases, J lost 6 bases, and 13 bases lay in between. The CDR3 is 14 amino acids. DNA of the CDR3: TGTGCCAGCAGTCCGGGACCCCTAGCCGGGGAGCTGTTTTTT. Translation gives CASSPGPLAGELFF.

At least ten counts were recorded for this clonotype. This rearrangement joins TRBV9 to TRBJ2-7; the D gene is possibly TRBD1 (6 bases). Germline V gene lookup returns CDR1 SGDLS and CDR2 YYNGEE. The CDR3 is 16 amino acids. The V and J ends lost 0 bases and 3 bases respectively, with 16 bases between them. The CDR3 loop reads CASSVAAIGQIYEQYF. CDR3 sequence (DNA): TGTGCCAGCAGCGTAGCCGCAATCGGACAGATCTACGAGCAGTACTTC.

This clonotype was seen ten or more times. This chain joins TRBV2 and TRBJ2-4, with a possible D match to TRBD2 (6 bases). The CDR3 loop spans 14 amino acids. V dropped 4 bases and J dropped 10 bases, with 17 bases sitting between them. Germline V gene data show CDR1 as SNHLY and CDR2 as FYNNEI. As DNA, the CDR3 is TGTGCCAGCAGTGCGGACCCAGCGGGTAGAATTCAGTACTTC. The encoded protein is CASSADPAGRIQYF.

This clonotype was seen many times. This sequence joins TRBV15 and TRBJ1-5, with D maybe TRBD1 (6 bases). CDR1 and CDR2 from the germline V gene are LNHNV and YYDKDF (reference sequence). The CDR3 runs 13 residues. V gave up 8 bases and J gave up 6 bases, with 14 bases separating them. The CDR3 DNA is TGTGCCACCTCAGGGGAGAGGGGTCAGCCCCAGCATTTT. Amino acid sequence: CATSGERGQPQHF.

Ten or more counts support this clonotype. The rearrangement links TRBV29-1 to TRBJ1-5, with a weak D call TRBD1 (6 bases). The V end lost 5 bases, the J end lost 0 bases, and 11 bases lay between the germline ends. Germline V gene sequence: CDR1 SQVTM, CDR2 ANQGSEA. The CDR3 spans 14 residues. CDR3 loop: CSVTTGISNQPQHF. Here the CDR3 DNA reads TGCAGCGTTACGACAGGAATTAGCAATCAGCCCCAGCATTTT.

In its sample, this clonotype was seen many times. The rearrangement links TRBV20-1 to TRBJ2-1; 11 nucleotides match TRBD2. Germline V CDR1 and CDR2: DFQATT, SNEGSKA (reference sequence). The CDR3 length is 17 residues. The V and J ends lost 0 bases and 3 bases, in that order; junction bases with no gene match: 7. CDR3 sequence: CSARDHGSGRDYNEQFF. DNA for the CDR3: TGCAGTGCTAGAGACCACGGTAGCGGGAGGGACTACAATGAGCAGTTCTTC.

The V call is TRBV2, the J call TRBJ2-5; 9 bases align to TRBD1. The CDR3 covers 14 residues. Trimming removed 6 bases from V and 5 bases from J; junction bases left unmatched: 7. CDR1 is SNHLY and CDR2 is FYNNEI in the germline V gene. This chain's CDR3 is CASRIGTGRETQYF. CDR3 nucleotides: TGTGCCAGCAGGATAGGGACAGGGAGGGAGACCCAGTACTTC.

This chain joins TRBV9 and TRBJ2-1; D possibly corresponds to TRBD2 (5 bases). Germline V gene lookup returns CDR1 SGDLS and CDR2 YYNGEE. CDR3 size: 15 residues. V was trimmed by 3 bases and J by 4 bases, leaving 14 bases between them. The CDR3 nucleotides read TGTGCCAGCAGCGGGAGAGGACTCGCGTACAATGAGCAGTTCTTC. Its protein product is CASSGRGLAYNEQFF.

The V gene is TRBV2, the J gene TRBJ1-6; D may be TRBD1 (6 bases). The CDR3 totals 15 residues. Germline CDR1 SNHLY, CDR2 FYNNEI. Between the trimmed V and J ends, which lost 5 bases and 5 bases, there was a span of 13 bases. The CDR3 DNA reads as TGTGCCAGCAGTACGGACAGCCTTCATAATTCACCCCTCCACTTT. Translated, it gives CASSTDSLHNSPLHF. Looking up the rest from reference TRBV2 and TRBJ1-6 gives the full variable domain: EPEVTQTPSHQVTQMGQEVILRCVPISNHLYFYWYRQILGQKVEFLVSFYNNEISEKSEIFDDQFSVERPDGSNFTLKIRSTKLEDSAMYFCASSTDSLHNSPLHFGNGTRLTVT.